Listed below are T cell receptor beta chains from one sample, sequenced in a study of T cell responses to AZD1222 COVID-19 vaccine. The repertoire was sequenced with immunoSEQ multiplex PCR; TCRdb's copy has only in-frame clones and lacks some. The profile shows 100,000 to 130,000 clones, under 95% of them singletons. The specimen comprised peripheral blood, sampled on day 0 of AZD1222 vaccination. The receptors were gathered from an adult in good health. Both conserved end residues are part of each CDR3. D genes are given only for firm matches. For some rows the clone size is stated as once, few or many, or as a class when expanded; others skip it.

d_gene,j_gene,v_gene,abundance,CDR3nt,CDR3aa
NA,TRBJ2-3,TRBV4-1,NA,TGCGCCAGCAGCCTAGCGGGCACAGATACGCAGTATTTT,CASSLAGTDTQYF
NA,TRBJ1-1,TRBV7-9,NA,TGTGCCAGCAGCTTAATCGGACAGCTGGACACTGAAGCTTTCTTT,CASSLIGQLDTEAFF
NA,TRBJ1-2,TRBV6-4,once,TGTGCCAGCAGTGACTCGCCCAGAGGTGGCTACACCTTC,CASSDSPRGGYTF
NA,TRBJ2-5,TRBV20-1,few,TGCAGTGCTCCAGTCACGGAGACCCAGTACTTC,CSAPVTETQYF
NA,TRBJ1-5,TRBV5-6,NA,TGTGCCAGCAGCTCGACCCCCAGTCAGCCCCAGCATTTT,CASSSTPSQPQHF
TRBD1,TRBJ1-1,TRBV5-6,NA,TGTGCCAGCAGCTCCGGGACAGGGGTAAACACTGAAGCTTTCTTT,CASSSGTGVNTEAFF
TRBD1,TRBJ1-2,TRBV6-5,NA,TGTGCCAGCAGTTACGGGACAGGGGCGGTCAACTATGGCTACACCTTC,CASSYGTGAVNYGYTF
NA,TRBJ2-7,TRBV29-1,NA,TGCAGCGTTGAAAGGGAGGTGGGCGAGCAGTACTTC,CSVEREVGEQYF
NA,TRBJ1-1,TRBV11-2,NA,TGTGCCAGCAGCTTAGGAGCACGAAACACTGAAGCTTTCTTT,CASSLGARNTEAFF
TRBD1,TRBJ2-1,TRBV27,NA,TGTGCCAGCAGTCCCCGGGACAGCCCTAATGAGCAGTTCTTC,CASSPRDSPNEQFF
NA,TRBJ1-3,TRBV7-9,NA,TGTGCCAGCAGCTTAGAAGGGGGTTCTGGAAACACCATATATTTT,CASSLEGGSGNTIYF
TRBD1,TRBJ2-3,TRBV7-9,NA,TGTGCCAGCAGCTTAGGACAGGGCTGGACAGATACGCAGTATTTT,CASSLGQGWTDTQYF
TRBD1,TRBJ1-2,TRBV7-9,NA,TGTGCCAGCAGCTTAGGTGACAGGGGGCTTGGCTACACCTTC,CASSLGDRGLGYTF
TRBD1,TRBJ1-1,TRBV18,NA,TGTGCCAGCTCACCACCCGCCGGGACAGGGGGTTCGGCTTTCTTT,CASSPPAGTGGSAFF
NA,TRBJ1-5,TRBV12-3/TRBV12-4,NA,TGTGCCAGCAGTTTTGACGGGTTGCAGCCCCAGCATTTT,CASSFDGLQPQHF
TRBD1,TRBJ1-2,TRBV5-4,NA,TGTGCCAGCAGCTTGAACAGGGGAGTCATAGGCTACACCTTC,CASSLNRGVIGYTF
NA,TRBJ2-7,TRBV13,NA,TGTGCCAGCAGCTCAACCGCGGACGTCGACGAGCAGTACTTC,CASSSTADVDEQYF
NA,TRBJ2-1,TRBV24-1,NA,TGTGCCACCAGTGATCCCACTAGTGCAGGGCGCAATGAGCAGTTCTTC,CATSDPTSAGRNEQFF
NA,TRBJ2-7,TRBV12-3/TRBV12-4,NA,TGTGCCAGCTCAACAGGGAACTCCTACGAGCAGTACTTC,CASSTGNSYEQYF
NA,TRBJ1-4,TRBV19,NA,TGTGCCAGTAGTATCCAGGGGAATCTTCGATATAATGAAAAACTGTTTTTT,CASSIQGNLRYNEKLFF
NA,TRBJ2-7,TRBV29-1,NA,TGCAGCGTTTCGGACGGGTACGAGCAGTACTTC,CSVSDGYEQYF
NA,TRBJ1-3,TRBV6-1,NA,TGTGCCAGCAGTGAGGGGGCGGAAAACACCATATATTTT,CASSEGAENTIYF
NA,TRBJ2-7,TRBV11-2,NA,TGTGCCAGCAGCTTAGATTTTGGGTCCTACGAGCAGTACTTC,CASSLDFGSYEQYF
TRBD2,TRBJ2-1,TRBV3-1/TRBV3-2,few,TGTGCCAGCAGGGAACTAGCGGGGAGGGACAATGAGCAGTTCTTC,CASRELAGRDNEQFF
NA,TRBJ2-1,TRBV15,NA,TGTGCCACCAGCAGAGATTATCGGGGGACCTTTGATGAGCAGTTCTTC,CATSRDYRGTFDEQFF
TRBD1,TRBJ1-1,TRBV9,NA,TGTGCCAGCAGCGGGACAGGGGGCTATGGCACTGAAGCTTTCTTT,CASSGTGGYGTEAFF
NA,TRBJ1-6,TRBV6-5,NA,TGTGCCACCCCGGCCAGGGTGTCCTATAATTCACCCCTCCACTTT,CATPARVSYNSPLHF
TRBD2,TRBJ2-7,TRBV2,NA,TGTGCCAGCAGTCTATTAGCGGGGGGGACCTACGAGCAGTACTTC,CASSLLAGGTYEQYF
TRBD1,TRBJ1-1,TRBV6-1,NA,TGTGCCAGCAGTGAAGGACAGGGGTTAACTGAAGCTTTCTTT,CASSEGQGLTEAFF
NA,TRBJ2-5,TRBV19,NA,TGTGCCAGTACTAGGAGGGATCAAGAGACCCAGTACTTC,CASTRRDQETQYF
TRBD1,TRBJ1-4,TRBV5-5,NA,TGTGCCAGCAGCTTGACGACAGGGCTTGGAGAAAAACTGTTTTTT,CASSLTTGLGEKLFF
NA,TRBJ1-5,TRBV28,NA,TGTGCCAGCATTCCGGGGGTCAATCAGCCCCAGCATTTT,CASIPGVNQPQHF
NA,TRBJ1-2,TRBV5-1,NA,TGCGCCAGCAGCGGCGCTGGACAGCTCTATGGCTACACCTTC,CASSGAGQLYGYTF
NA,TRBJ2-7,TRBV4-3,NA,TGCGCCAGCAGCCAATCTACCGGGGCAGGGACCTACGAGCAGTACTTC,CASSQSTGAGTYEQYF
TRBD2,TRBJ2-5,TRBV5-6,NA,TGTGCCAGCAGCTTCCTCCGGGGGGTCTGGCCCGGGGAGACCCAGTACTTC,CASSFLRGVWPGETQYF
NA,TRBJ1-6,TRBV3-1/TRBV3-2,NA,TGTGCCAGCAGCCCCGGGGGGCCCCCGTATAATTCACCCCTCCACTTT,CASSPGGPPYNSPLHF
TRBD1,TRBJ2-2,TRBV18,NA,TGTGCCAGCTCACCAGCTGACAGGGGCCGCCACACCGGGGAGCTGTTTTTT,CASSPADRGRHTGELFF
TRBD2,TRBJ2-1,TRBV19,NA,TGTGCCAGTAGTATATCGGGGGCTAGCGGGGAGTACAATGAGCAGTTCTTC,CASSISGASGEYNEQFF
NA,TRBJ1-6,TRBV7-2,NA,TGTGCCAGCAGCTTATTAGGGAGACAGAGCTCCTATAATTCACCCCTCCACTTT,CASSLLGRQSSYNSPLHF
TRBD2,TRBJ2-1,TRBV7-2,NA,TGTGCCAGCAGCTTAGCGGGGACTAGGGATTACAATGAGCAGTTCTTC,CASSLAGTRDYNEQFF
NA,TRBJ2-3,TRBV11-3,NA,TGTGCCAGCAGCTTAGGCTCGTCATTAGGGCAGTATTTT,CASSLGSSLGQYF
NA,TRBJ2-4,TRBV7-9,NA,TGTGCCAGCAGCTTAGAATTAGCCAAAAACATTCAGTACTTC,CASSLELAKNIQYF